The text below deals with one T cell receptor beta chain. Its target is not known. The CDR3 length is 14 residues. After removal of 1 base from V and 10 bases from J, the junction contained 7 bases not matched to a gene. Germline CDR1 and CDR2: LGHNA and YSLEER. This entry is derived from a study of OX40 agonist ivuxolimab in advanced cancers. Clones were sequenced by immunoSEQ multiplex PCR, and TCRdb holds only the in-frame ones, with some missing. Counted here are 70,000 to 85,000 clones, about 94% occurring once; the ten biggest clones make up roughly 9.6%. Study outcomes and limitations: Normalized expansion of T-cell clones was also low for some nonresponders.

The receptor was derived from an adult with an advanced solid tumor such as melanoma, head and neck, liver or kidney cancer. The sample in question was CD4+ or CD8+ T cells sorted from blood, obtained in a trial of the OX40 agonist ivuxolimab. V gene TRBV4-3 combines with J gene TRBJ2-1; TRBD1 matches at 7 bases. The DNA of the CDR3 is TGCGCCAGCAGCCAAGGACAGGGCAAGTGGGAGCAGTTCTTC. Protein: CASSQGQGKWEQFF.